This paragraph covers one T cell receptor (beta chain) sequence. The method was immunoSEQ multiplex PCR; TCRdb's version includes in-frame clones alone and lacks a portion of them. The sample includes around 75,000 clones, approximately 92% of them seen just once. These data belong to a study of control samples from healthy donors and cancer patients. V gave up 4 bases and J gave up 8 bases, with 8 bases separating them. This CDR3 has 11 amino acids. Germline CDR1 MGHDK, CDR2 SYGVNS. The chain is built from TRBV25-1 and TRBJ1-2, with no clear D. What was sequenced was blood. The source is a woman aged 60 to 75 in good health. The CDR3 region is CASSAFGGYTF. CDR3 DNA: TGTGCCAGCAGTGCCTTTGGGGGCTACACCTTC.